The text below deals with one T cell receptor beta chain. No antigen is known for it. This sample is part of a study of cytomegalovirus exposure and HLA in healthy donors. The wider study: Of the donors genotyped, approximately 430 in all, less than 90% fell in the Caucasian-associated ancestry cluster. Study-wide results and limits: Available immune exposure information was restricted to CMV serostatus only.

The CDR3 runs 13 residues. Trimming shortened V by 6 bases and J by 0 bases, and 8 bases separated the two germline ends. Germline values: CDR1 SNHLY, CDR2 FYNNEI. Nominally healthy donors were sampled, though unrecorded immune exposures were likely. 60 Vbeta and 13 Jbeta primers were used in PCR. Data came from immunoSEQ multiplex PCR; TCRdb stores just in-frame clones and leaves some out. Among around 200,000 clones, 70% to 90% were seen once, and the ten largest hold around 2.3%. The sequence derives from a woman in her 50s in good health and CMV-seronegative. The material sequenced was PBMCs. The V call is TRBV2, the J call TRBJ1-1; D is undetermined. The DNA of the CDR3 is TGTGCCAGCAGGGCGGGTCTGAACACTGAAGCTTTCTTT. Translating gives CASRAGLNTEAFF.